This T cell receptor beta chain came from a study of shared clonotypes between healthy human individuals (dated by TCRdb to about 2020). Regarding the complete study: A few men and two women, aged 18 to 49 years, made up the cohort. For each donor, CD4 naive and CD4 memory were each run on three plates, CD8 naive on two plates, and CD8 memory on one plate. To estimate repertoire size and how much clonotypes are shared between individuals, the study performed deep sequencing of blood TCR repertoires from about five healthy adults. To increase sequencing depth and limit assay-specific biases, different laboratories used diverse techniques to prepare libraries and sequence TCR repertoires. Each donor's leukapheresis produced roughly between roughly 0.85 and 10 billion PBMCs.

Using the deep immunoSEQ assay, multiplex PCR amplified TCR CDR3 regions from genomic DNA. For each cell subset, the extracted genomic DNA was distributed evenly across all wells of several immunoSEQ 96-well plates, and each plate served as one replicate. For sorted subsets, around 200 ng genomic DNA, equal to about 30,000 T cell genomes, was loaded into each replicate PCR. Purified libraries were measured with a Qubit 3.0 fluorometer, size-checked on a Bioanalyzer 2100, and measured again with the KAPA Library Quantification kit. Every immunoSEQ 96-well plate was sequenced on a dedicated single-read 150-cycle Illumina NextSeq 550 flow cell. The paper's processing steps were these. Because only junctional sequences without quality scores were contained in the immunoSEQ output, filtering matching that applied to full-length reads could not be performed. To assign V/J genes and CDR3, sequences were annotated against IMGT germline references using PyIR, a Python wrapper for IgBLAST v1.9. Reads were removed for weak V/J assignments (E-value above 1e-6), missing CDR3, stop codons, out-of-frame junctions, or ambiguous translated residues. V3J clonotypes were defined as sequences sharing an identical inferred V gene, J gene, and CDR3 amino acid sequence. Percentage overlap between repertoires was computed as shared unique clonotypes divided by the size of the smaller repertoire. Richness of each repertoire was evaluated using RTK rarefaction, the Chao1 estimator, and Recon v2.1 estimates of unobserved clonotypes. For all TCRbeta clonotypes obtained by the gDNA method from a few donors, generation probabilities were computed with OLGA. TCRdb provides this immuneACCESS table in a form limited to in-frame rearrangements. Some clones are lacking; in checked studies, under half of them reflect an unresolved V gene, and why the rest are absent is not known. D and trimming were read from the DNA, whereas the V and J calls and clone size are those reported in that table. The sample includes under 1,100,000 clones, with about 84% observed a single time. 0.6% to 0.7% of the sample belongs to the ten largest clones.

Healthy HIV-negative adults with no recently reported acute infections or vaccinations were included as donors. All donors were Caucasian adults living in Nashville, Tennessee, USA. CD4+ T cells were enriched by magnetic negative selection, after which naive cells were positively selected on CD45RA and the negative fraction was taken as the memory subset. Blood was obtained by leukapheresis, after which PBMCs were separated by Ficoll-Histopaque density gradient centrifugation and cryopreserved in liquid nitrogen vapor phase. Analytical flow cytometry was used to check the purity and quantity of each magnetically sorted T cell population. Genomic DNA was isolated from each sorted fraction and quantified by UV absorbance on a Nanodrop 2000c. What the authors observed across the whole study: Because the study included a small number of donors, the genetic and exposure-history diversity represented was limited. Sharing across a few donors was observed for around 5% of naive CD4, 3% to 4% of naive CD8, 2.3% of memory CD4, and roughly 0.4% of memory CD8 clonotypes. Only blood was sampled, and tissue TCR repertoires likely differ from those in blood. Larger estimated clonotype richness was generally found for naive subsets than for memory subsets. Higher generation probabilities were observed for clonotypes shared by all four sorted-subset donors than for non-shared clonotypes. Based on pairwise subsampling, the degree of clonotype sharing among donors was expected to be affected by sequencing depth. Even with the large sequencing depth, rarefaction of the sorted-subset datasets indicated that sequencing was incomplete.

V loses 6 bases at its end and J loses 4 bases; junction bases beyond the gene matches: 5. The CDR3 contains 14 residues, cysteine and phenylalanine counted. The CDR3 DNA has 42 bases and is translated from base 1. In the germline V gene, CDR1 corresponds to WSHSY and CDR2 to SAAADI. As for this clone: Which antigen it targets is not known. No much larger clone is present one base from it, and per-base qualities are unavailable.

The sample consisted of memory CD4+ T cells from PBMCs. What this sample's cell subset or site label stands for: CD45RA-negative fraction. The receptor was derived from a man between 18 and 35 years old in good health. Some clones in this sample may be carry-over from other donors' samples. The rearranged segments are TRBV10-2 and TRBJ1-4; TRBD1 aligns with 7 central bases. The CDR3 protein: CASRTGQLNEKLFF. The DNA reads TGCGCCAGCAGGACGGGACAGCTTAATGAAAAACTGTTTTTT.